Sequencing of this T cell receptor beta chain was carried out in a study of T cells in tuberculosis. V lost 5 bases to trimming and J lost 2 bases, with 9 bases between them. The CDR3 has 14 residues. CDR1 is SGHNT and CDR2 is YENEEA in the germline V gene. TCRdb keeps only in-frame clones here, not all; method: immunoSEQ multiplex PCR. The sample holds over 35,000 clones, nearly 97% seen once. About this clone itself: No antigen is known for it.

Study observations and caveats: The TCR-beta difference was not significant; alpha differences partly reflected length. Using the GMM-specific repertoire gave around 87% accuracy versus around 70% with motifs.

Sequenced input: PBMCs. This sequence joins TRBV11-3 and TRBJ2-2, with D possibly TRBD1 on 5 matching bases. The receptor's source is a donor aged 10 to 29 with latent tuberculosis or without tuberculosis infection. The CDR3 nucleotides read TGTGCCAGCAGCCCAACAGGAAACACCGGGGAGCTGTTTTTT. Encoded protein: CASSPTGNTGELFF.